The source of this T cell receptor (beta chain) is a study of blood T cell repertoires in COVID-19. Study at large: PBMCs, B-cell-depleted T cells, or T cells provided the cDNA or gDNA that made up the material.

Per germline, CDR1 KGHSH and CDR2 LQKENI. The CDR3 has 16 amino acids. The V end lost 8 bases, the J end lost 3 bases, and 22 bases lay between the germline ends. Only in-frame clones appear in the TCRdb table, and some are missing; sequencing was by immunoSEQ multiplex PCR. The sample includes around 110,000 clones, 84% seen only once; the top ten take about 14%. The J gene is TRBJ1-1, the V gene TRBV18; D is perhaps TRBD1 (6 bases). This TCR came from a woman aged 55-75 years with acute or convalescent COVID-19. Sequencing was done on a sample of peripheral blood. CDR3 DNA: TGTGCCAGCACTCGACAGGAGATGAGTCTACACACTGAAGCTTTCTTT. Its protein is CASTRQEMSLHTEAFF.